This TCR beta chain emerged from a study of cytomegalovirus exposure and HLA in healthy donors. Overall study findings and caveats: Presence/absence results assume similar sequencing depth per donor, which may not hold.

In this sample, this clone turned up a few times. As yet, its antigen is unknown. CDR3 length: 16 amino acids. The germline CDR1 and CDR2 sequences are LNHNV and YYDKDF (reference sequence). The V and J ends lost 0 bases and 0 bases respectively, with 10 bases between them. Primers for the PCR totalled 60 Vbeta and 13 Jbeta. Sequenced by immunoSEQ multiplex PCR; TCRdb stores in-frame clones only, minus some. The sample holds about 130,000 clones, 80% seen once. The clonotype originates from a male donor in good health and CMV-seronegative. Material: PBMCs. The chain has TRBV15 and TRBJ2-3, with unresolved D. The CDR3, as DNA: TGTGCCACCAGCAGAGATAGACACCTCAGCACAGATACGCAGTATTTT. Protein sequence: CATSRDRHLSTDTQYF.